This T cell receptor beta chain originates from a study of blood T cell repertoires in COVID-19. Participants spanned ages about 18 to 90 years and resided in 20 to 30 US areas. Participant-given clinical history determined each cohort assignment. Donors in Cohort 3 who had recovered were those with two negative PCRs, healthcare professional clearance, or resolution of their symptoms. This clone was seen a few times. In the authors' methods: Amplification of reference gene primers provided the estimated nucleated cell counts. Sequencing was performed with immunoSEQ multiplex PCR; in TCRdb, only in-frame clones are kept and a portion is missing. V and J calls and clone size are those listed in that table; D and trimming were worked out from the DNA. Among about 280,000 clones listed, 85% were seen once. This receptor was obtained from a woman aged 45-59 years who had recovered from COVID-19. The source material was PBMCs or T cells enriched from blood (not recorded which).

CDR3 residues: CAWSALDRASYEQYF. In nucleotides, the CDR3 is TGTGCCTGGAGTGCCCTCGACAGGGCAAGCTACGAGCAGTACTTC. The chain uses TRBV30 and TRBJ2-7; TRBD1 agrees at 7 bases. The germline V gene has CDR1 GTSNPN and CDR2 SVGIG (reference sequence). This CDR3 region has 15 residues. J lost 3 bases, V lost 1 base, and 9 bases had no gene match.